The rows below give T cell receptor beta chains drawn from one sample of a study of cytomegalovirus exposure and HLA in healthy donors. Data came from immunoSEQ multiplex PCR; TCRdb stores just in-frame clones and leaves some out. This repertoire includes some 130,000 clones. Sequencing was done on a sample of PBMCs. These receptors originate from a man between 18 and 29 years old in good health and CMV-seronegative. CDR3s include the opening cysteine and the closing phenylalanine or tryptophan. The order of the fields is J gene, D gene, V gene, CDR3 DNA, CDR3 protein. A D gene is named only where the DNA matches it firmly.

j_gene: TRBJ2-7
d_gene: TRBD1
v_gene: TRBV7-2
CDR3nt: TGTGCCAGCAGCCGCCGGGACAGGGGGGATCGGGAGCAGTACTTC
CDR3aa: CASSRRDRGDREQYF

j_gene: TRBJ2-2
d_gene: .
v_gene: TRBV9
CDR3nt: TGTGCCAGCAGCGTAGAAATGAGAGTCACCGGGGAGCTGTTTTTT
CDR3aa: CASSVEMRVTGELFF

j_gene: TRBJ1-1
d_gene: .
v_gene: TRBV4-3
CDR3nt: TGCGCCAGCAGCCAAGATGGTCCCGGGTACACTGAAGCTTTCTTT
CDR3aa: CASSQDGPGYTEAFF

j_gene: TRBJ1-5
d_gene: .
v_gene: TRBV27
CDR3nt: TGTGCCAGCAGACGGTCCCGCGGTCAGCCCCAGCATTTT
CDR3aa: CASRRSRGQPQHF

j_gene: TRBJ1-6
d_gene: TRBD1
v_gene: TRBV9
CDR3nt: TGTGCCAGCAGCACCAGACAGGGGGCTAATTCACCCCTCCACTTT
CDR3aa: CASSTRQGANSPLHF

j_gene: TRBJ1-2
d_gene: .
v_gene: TRBV6-5
CDR3nt: TGTGCCAGCAGGGGGGGGTCCGGGATCTATGGAGGCTACACCTTC
CDR3aa: CASRGGSGIYGGYTF

j_gene: TRBJ2-1
d_gene: TRBD2
v_gene: TRBV6-1
CDR3nt: TGTGCCAGCAGCGCTCCTAGCGGGACGGGTAATGAGCAGTTCTTC
CDR3aa: CASSAPSGTGNEQFF

j_gene: TRBJ1-6
d_gene: .
v_gene: TRBV7-9
CDR3nt: TGTGCCAGCAGCTTAGCGCCAGTATTAATTTCACCCCTCCACTTT
CDR3aa: CASSLAPVLISPLHF

j_gene: TRBJ2-7
d_gene: .
v_gene: TRBV11-2
CDR3nt: TGTGCCAGCAGCCCTGACTATAACTACGAGCAGTACTTC
CDR3aa: CASSPDYNYEQYF

j_gene: TRBJ1-3
d_gene: .
v_gene: TRBV15
CDR3nt: TGTGCCACCAGCAGAGAACAGTCTGGAAACACCATATATTTT
CDR3aa: CATSREQSGNTIYF

j_gene: TRBJ2-5
d_gene: .
v_gene: TRBV5-1
CDR3nt: TGCGCCAGCAGGGAGCAAAGTTCAGGGGAGACCCAGTACTTC
CDR3aa: CASREQSSGETQYF

j_gene: TRBJ2-3
d_gene: TRBD2
v_gene: TRBV27
CDR3nt: TGTGCCAGCAGTCACCTAGCGGGGCCTAGCACAGATACGCAGTATTTT
CDR3aa: CASSHLAGPSTDTQYF

j_gene: TRBJ1-1
d_gene: .
v_gene: TRBV28
CDR3nt: TGTGCCAGCAGCAACACCTCCCCAATGAACACTGAAGCTTTCTTT
CDR3aa: CASSNTSPMNTEAFF

j_gene: TRBJ2-1
d_gene: .
v_gene: TRBV7-9
CDR3nt: TGTGCCAGCAGCTTGGGGGGTAGGGTATACAATGAGCAGTTCTTC
CDR3aa: CASSLGGRVYNEQFF

j_gene: TRBJ2-1
d_gene: TRBD2
v_gene: TRBV11-2
CDR3nt: TGTGCCAGCAGCTCGGCTATATCGGGCGGGAGGACGTATGAGCAGTTCTTC
CDR3aa: CASSSAISGGRTYEQFF

j_gene: TRBJ1-1
d_gene: TRBD1
v_gene: TRBV19
CDR3nt: TGTGCCAGTAGTATGGCCCCAGGACAGGGATTCTTGAACACTGAAGCTTTCTTT
CDR3aa: CASSMAPGQGFLNTEAFF

j_gene: TRBJ1-1
d_gene: TRBD1
v_gene: TRBV9
CDR3nt: TGTGCCAGCAACCGGGAAGGGACAGGGGAGACTGAAGCTTTCTTT
CDR3aa: CASNREGTGETEAFF

j_gene: TRBJ1-4
d_gene: .
v_gene: TRBV4-3
CDR3nt: TGCGCCAGCAGCCCCACAGGACGTGCAACTAATGAAAAACTGTTTTTT
CDR3aa: CASSPTGRATNEKLFF

j_gene: TRBJ2-2
d_gene: .
v_gene: TRBV25-1
CDR3nt: TGTGCCAGCAGTGAATGGGGACTGGGGGGGGAGCTGTTTTTT
CDR3aa: CASSEWGLGGELFF

j_gene: TRBJ2-3
d_gene: TRBD1
v_gene: TRBV6-5
CDR3nt: TGTGGGACAGGTCGCACAGATACGCAGTATTTT
CDR3aa: CGTGRTDTQYF

j_gene: TRBJ2-1
d_gene: TRBD2
v_gene: TRBV27
CDR3nt: TGTGCCAGCAGTTTACGATATAGGTTGGCTAGCGGTACAATCGAGCAGTTCTTC
CDR3aa: CASSLRYRLASGTIEQFF

j_gene: TRBJ2-7
d_gene: TRBD1
v_gene: TRBV29-1
CDR3nt: TGCAGCGCGCGGGACAGGGAGGGCCTCGAGCAGTACTTC
CDR3aa: CSARDREGLEQYF

j_gene: TRBJ2-1
d_gene: TRBD1
v_gene: TRBV4-3
CDR3nt: TGCGCCAGCAGCCAAGTGGGGGGACAGGGCCTGAGTGAGCAGTTCTTC
CDR3aa: CASSQVGGQGLSEQFF

j_gene: TRBJ2-4
d_gene: .
v_gene: TRBV9
CDR3nt: TGTGCCAGCAGCCCCAGGAATAACGGTGGCATTCAGTACTTC
CDR3aa: CASSPRNNGGIQYF

j_gene: TRBJ2-2
d_gene: TRBD2
v_gene: TRBV28
CDR3nt: TGTGCCAGCAGCCAGATAACGCCGGGAGGTACCGGGGAGCTGTTTTTT
CDR3aa: CASSQITPGGTGELFF

j_gene: TRBJ1-5
d_gene: .
v_gene: TRBV28
CDR3nt: TGTGCCAGCAGTCATACGATTGGGGGGAGGGCCCAGCATTTT
CDR3aa: CASSHTIGGRAQHF

j_gene: TRBJ1-5
d_gene: TRBD1
v_gene: TRBV27
CDR3nt: TGTGCCACTGCCGACAGGGGGAGCAATCAGCCCCAGCATTTT
CDR3aa: CATADRGSNQPQHF